This is a list of T cell receptor beta chains from one sample in a study of shared clonotypes between healthy human individuals. Method: immunoSEQ multiplex PCR; TCRdb's copy keeps in-frame clones and lacks some. The sample contains millions of clones, around nine tenths of which appear only once. Material for sequencing was naive CD4+ T cells sorted from blood. Receptor source: a man aged 18 to 35 in good health. CDR3s include the opening cysteine and the closing phenylalanine or tryptophan. A D gene is named only where the DNA matches it firmly. Clone size is stated in some rows and not others, as once, few, many or a class when expanded.

length: 15
J: TRBJ1-2
V: TRBV5-1
size: NA
D: NA
DNA: TGCGCCAGCAGCTCGATACAGGAGGGGCTCGGTGGCTACACCTTC
CDR3: CASSSIQEGLGGYTF

length: 13
J: TRBJ2-7
V: TRBV2
size: NA
D: NA
DNA: TGTGCCAGCACTAGGGACACCTCCTACGAGCAGTACTTC
CDR3: CASTRDTSYEQYF

length: 14
J: TRBJ1-3
V: TRBV7-8
size: NA
D: NA
DNA: TGTGCCAGCAGCTTATGGGAGTCTGGAAACACCATATATTTT
CDR3: CASSLWESGNTIYF

length: 14
J: TRBJ2-3
V: TRBV7-6
size: once
D: NA
DNA: TGTGCCAGCAGCACCGGGGGTAACACAGATACGCAGTATTTT
CDR3: CASSTGGNTDTQYF

length: 14
J: TRBJ1-5
V: TRBV9
size: NA
D: TRBD1
DNA: TGTGCCAGCAGCCCGGGACAGGGCGGTCAGCCCCAGCATTTT
CDR3: CASSPGQGGQPQHF

length: 16
J: TRBJ1-5
V: TRBV29-1
size: NA
D: NA
DNA: TGCAGCGTTCGACTATTAGGGCCAGCTAGCAATCAGCCCCAGCATTTT
CDR3: CSVRLLGPASNQPQHF

length: 15
J: TRBJ2-3
V: TRBV18
size: NA
D: NA
DNA: TGTGCCAGCTCACCTAATGGCAGGGTATCAGATACGCAGTATTTT
CDR3: CASSPNGRVSDTQYF

length: 15
J: TRBJ2-1
V: TRBV4-1
size: NA
D: TRBD1
DNA: TGCGCCAGCAGCGCAGCCGGGACAGTATACAATGAGCAGTTCTTC
CDR3: CASSAAGTVYNEQFF

length: 14
J: TRBJ2-3
V: TRBV30
size: NA
D: NA
DNA: TGTGCCTGGAGGTCCCGCTCGACTGCAGATACGCAGTATTTT
CDR3: CAWRSRSTADTQYF

length: 16
J: TRBJ2-7
V: TRBV4-1
size: NA
D: TRBD2
DNA: TGCGCCAGCAGCCAAGGGGTAGCAGGGAGGGCCTACGAGCAGTACTTC
CDR3: CASSQGVAGRAYEQYF

length: 11
J: TRBJ2-7
V: TRBV25-1
size: NA
D: NA
DNA: TGTGCCAGCAGCCCTGGGTACGAGCAGTACTTC
CDR3: CASSPGYEQYF

length: 16
J: TRBJ1-2
V: TRBV18
size: NA
D: TRBD1
DNA: TGTGCCAGCTCACCATCTACCGGGACAGGGGGGTATGGCTACACCTTC
CDR3: CASSPSTGTGGYGYTF

length: 12
J: TRBJ1-1
V: TRBV30
size: few
D: NA
DNA: TGTGCCTGGAGTCGAGAGGCCACTGAAGCTTTCTTT
CDR3: CAWSREATEAFF

length: 15
J: TRBJ1-3
V: TRBV25-1
size: NA
D: NA
DNA: TGTGCCAGCAGTGAATCCCGGACCTCTGGAAACACCATATATTTT
CDR3: CASSESRTSGNTIYF

length: 18
J: TRBJ2-1
V: TRBV4-3
size: NA
D: TRBD2
DNA: TGCGCCAGCAGCCAAGGAGGGCCAGCGGGAGGACACTACAATGAGCAGTTCTTC
CDR3: CASSQGGPAGGHYNEQFF

length: 14
J: TRBJ2-7
V: TRBV19
size: NA
D: NA
DNA: TGTGCCAGTAGTATAGCACAAGATTCCTACGAGCAGTACTTC
CDR3: CASSIAQDSYEQYF